The TCR beta chain described here comes from a study of STAT5B mutations in CD4+ large granular lymphocyte leukemia. TCRdb's copy holds only in-frame clones and misses some; the assay was immunoSEQ multiplex PCR. This sample has about 31,000 clones; approximately 74% occur once, and the top ten carry roughly 1%. CDR1 SGHTA and CDR2 FQGNSA come from the germline V gene. This CDR3 spans 13 amino acids. V lost 0 bases and J lost 13, with 12 bases in between. This chain connects TRBV7-2 to TRBJ1-4; a possible D gene is TRBD1 (5 bases). This TCR was recovered from a human donor in good health. The source material was CD4+ T cells from blood buffy coats. This CDR3 is CASSLAGSGGLFF. CDR3 nucleotide sequence: TGTGCCAGCAGCTTAGCAGGGTCCGGGGGACTGTTTTTT. Drawing the rest from reference TRBV7-2 and TRBJ1-4, the complete variable domain is GAGVSQSPSNKVTEKGKDVELRCDPISGHTALYWYRQSLGQGLEFLIYFQGNSAPDKSGLPSDRFSAERTGGSVSTLTIQRTQQEDSAVYLCASSLAGSGGLFFGSGTQLSVL.